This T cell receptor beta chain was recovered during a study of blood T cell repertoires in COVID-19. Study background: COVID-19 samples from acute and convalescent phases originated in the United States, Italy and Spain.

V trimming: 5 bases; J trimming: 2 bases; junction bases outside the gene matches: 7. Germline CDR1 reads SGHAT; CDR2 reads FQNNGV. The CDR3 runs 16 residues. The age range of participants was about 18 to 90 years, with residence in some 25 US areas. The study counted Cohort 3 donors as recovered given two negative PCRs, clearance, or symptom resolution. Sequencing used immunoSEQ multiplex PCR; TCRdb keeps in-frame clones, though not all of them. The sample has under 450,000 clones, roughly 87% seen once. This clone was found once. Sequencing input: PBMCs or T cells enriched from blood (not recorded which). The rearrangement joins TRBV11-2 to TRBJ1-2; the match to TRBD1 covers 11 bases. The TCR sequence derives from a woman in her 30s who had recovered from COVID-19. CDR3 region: CASSPAGTGGNYGYTF. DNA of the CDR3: TGTGCCAGCAGCCCAGCCGGGACAGGGGGGAACTATGGCTACACCTTC.